Sequencing of this T cell receptor beta chain was carried out in a study of blood T cells in healthy people across ages. Germline assignment: CDR1 SEHNR and CDR2 FQNEAQ (reference sequence). The CDR3 sequence is 16 residues long. Together with a sample-barcoded 5' primer, a J-beta primer mix was included in a second PCR lasting about 7 to 11 cycles. Each CDR3 protein is one row after TCRdb ran MiXCR on the 5' RACE reads. The repertoire consists of some 940,000 distinct CDR3 sequences, with roughly 28% occurring once and the leading ten covering roughly a tenth. In the case of this clonotype: An end of the junction does not agree with germline; a read error may underlie this.

No fewer than 5 micrograms of total RNA were isolated from every sample. These data were likewise used in another study, on T cells of mothers and their children.

The TCR originated in a middle-aged woman in good health. The chain joins TRBV7-9 to TRBJ2-6, with D possibly TRBD1 on 6 matching bases. The sample comprised blood. DNA of the CDR3: TGTGCCAGCAGCTTATTTCTGGGGGCTGGGGCCAACGTCCGGACTTTC. It translates to CASSLFLGAGANVRTF.